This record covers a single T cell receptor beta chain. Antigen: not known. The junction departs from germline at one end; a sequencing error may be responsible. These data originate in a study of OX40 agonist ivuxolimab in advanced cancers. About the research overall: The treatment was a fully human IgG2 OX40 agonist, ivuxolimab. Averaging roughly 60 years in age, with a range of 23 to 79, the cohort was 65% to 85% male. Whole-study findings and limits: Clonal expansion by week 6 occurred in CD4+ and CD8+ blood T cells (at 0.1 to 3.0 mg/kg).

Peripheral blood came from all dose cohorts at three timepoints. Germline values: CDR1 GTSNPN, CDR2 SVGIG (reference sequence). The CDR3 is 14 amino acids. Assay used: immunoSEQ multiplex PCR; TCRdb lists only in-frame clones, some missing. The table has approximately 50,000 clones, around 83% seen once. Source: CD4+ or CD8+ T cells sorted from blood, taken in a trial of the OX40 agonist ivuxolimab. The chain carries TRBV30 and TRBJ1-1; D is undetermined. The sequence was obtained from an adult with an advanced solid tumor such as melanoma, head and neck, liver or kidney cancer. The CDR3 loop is CVWKKEAMNTEAFF. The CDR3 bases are TGTGTCTGGAAGAAAGAGGCCATGAACACTGAAGCTTTCTTT.